The 28 T cell receptor beta chains reported below all come from one sample, sequenced in a study of control samples from healthy donors and cancer patients (dated by TCRdb to between 2020 and 2021). Libraries came from the immunoSEQ multiplex PCR assay. Entries here come from immuneACCESS through TCRdb and include only in-frame sequences with V and J called. Some clones fail to appear in such tables; in the studies checked, an unresolved V gene covers under half of the shortfall, and the cause of the remainder is unknown. Present in this sample are about 410,000 clones, about 93% of which were seen just once. Clones ranked in the top ten supply just under 6.5% of the sample. Material: PBMCs. Receptors were obtained from a man aged 40-49 years with head and neck cancer.

The V and J genes are TRBV30 and TRBJ1-5, with no clear D. From germline, CDR1 is GTSNPN and CDR2 SVGIG (reference sequence). The CDR3 has 13 residues. V was pared by 2 bases and J by 2 bases, with 7 bases between. CDR3 DNA sequence: TGTGCCTGGAGTTCGCGCCGCAATCAGCCCCAGCATTTT. Translation: CAWSSRRNQPQHF.

The genes are TRBV20-1 and TRBJ2-1; D is ambiguous. The germline V and J ends were trimmed by 3 bases and 12 bases, with 12 bases remaining between them. The germline gives CDR1 DFQATT, CDR2 SNEGSKA (reference sequence). The CDR3 totals 11 residues. For the CDR3, the DNA is TGCAGTGCTAGCCCCCAGTACGGGCAGTTCTTC. Its translation is CSASPQYGQFF.

Concerning this clone: Within the sample, other DNA sequences also encode this same CDR3. The gene calls are TRBV5-1 and TRBJ2-3; TRBD2 agrees at 9 bases. This CDR3 is 15 amino acids long. J lost 4 bases, V lost 0 bases, and 3 bases had no gene match. Germline assignment: CDR1 SGHRS and CDR2 YFSETQ. The CDR3 is CASSLVAGGADTQYF. The CDR3, as DNA: TGCGCCAGCAGCTTGGTGGCGGGAGGGGCAGATACGCAGTATTTT.

This clone is a singleton in its sample. The chain carries TRBV9 and TRBJ2-7, with 8 bases lining up with TRBD2. Germline V lookup: CDR1 SGDLS, CDR2 YYNGEE. Losses at the gene ends were 0 bases for V and 0 bases for J; bases not matched to a gene: 5. The CDR3 loop spans 16 amino acids. The CDR3 DNA is TGTGCCAGCAGCGTAGGGGAGCGGGGGCTCTCCTACGAGCAGTACTTC. It yields the protein CASSVGERGLSYEQYF.

The genes are TRBV7-9 and TRBJ2-7; D is tentatively TRBD1 or TRBD2 (5 bases each). The CDR3 sequence is 15 residues long. V was trimmed by 2 bases and J by 5 bases, leaving 16 bases between them. Germline V CDR1 and CDR2: SEHNR, FQNEAQ (reference sequence). In nucleotides, the CDR3 is TGTGCCAGCAGCTTATACCCACCGGGGCGAAACGAGCAGTACTTC. It encodes CASSLYPPGRNEQYF. Looking up the rest from reference TRBV7-9 and TRBJ2-7 gives the full variable domain: DTGVSQNPRHKITKRGQNVTFRCDPISEHNRLYWYRQTLGQGPEFLTYFQNEAQLEKSRLLSDRFSAERPKGSFSTLEIQRTEQGDSAMYLCASSLYPPGRNEQYFGPGTRLTVT.

This chain links TRBV6-6 with TRBJ1-6; D not resolved. Trimming took 6 bases from V and 11 from J, leaving 14 bases between them. Germline CDR1 and CDR2: MNHNY and SVGAGI (reference sequence). The CDR3 length is 13 residues. CDR3 protein: CASRTFFDTPLHF. The CDR3, as DNA: TGTGCCAGCAGGACTTTCTTTGACACACCCCTCCACTTT.

The chain uses TRBV24-1 and TRBJ1-1, with D uncertain. Germline values: CDR1 KGHDR, CDR2 SFDVKD. V gave up 5 bases and J gave up 6 bases, with 12 bases separating them. The CDR3 contains 13 residues. CDR3 bases: TGTGCCACCAGTGCCTCTGGAAGGTCTGAAGCTTTCTTT. It encodes CATSASGRSEAFF.

The chain is built from TRBV10-3 and TRBJ1-6; 8 nucleotides line up with TRBD1. The CDR3 is 16 residues long. Trimming cost V 0 bases and J 7 bases; bases outside gene matches: 5. The V gene's germline CDR1 is ENHRY and CDR2 SYGVKD. In DNA form, the CDR3 reads TGTGCCATCAGTGAGTCTCCGACAGGGGAGAATTCACCCCTCCACTTT. Residues: CAISESPTGENSPLHF.

The DNA for the CDR3 is TGTGCCAGCAGTTCTCCCGACTTGAACTACGAGCAGTACTTC. Translating it yields CASSSPDLNYEQYF. V is TRBV27 and J is TRBJ2-7; D gene uncertain. Trimming cost V 4 bases and J 3 bases, with 13 bases left between them. The CDR3 covers 14 residues. Germline loops: CDR1 MNHEY, CDR2 SMNVEV (reference sequence).

V gene TRBV10-2 combines with J gene TRBJ1-1; possible D gene TRBD1, 5 bases. Trimming left V 8 bases short and J 4 bases short, with 20 bases between. Germline V gene lookup returns CDR1 WSHSY and CDR2 SAAADI. The length of the CDR3 is 15 residues. CDR3 bases: TGCGCCAGCTGTGGGGCCCAGCTGGGCTCCACTGAAGCTTTCTTT. Its protein product is CASCGAQLGSTEAFF.

The chain combines TRBV9 with TRBJ2-3; D is unclear. The germline V gene encodes CDR1 SGDLS and CDR2 YYNGEE. CDR3 length equals 15 residues. V lost 0 bases, J lost 1 base, and 9 bases lay in between. CDR3 residues: CASSVATRGTDTQYF. The CDR3 region has the DNA TGTGCCAGCAGCGTAGCTACGAGAGGCACAGATACGCAGTATTTT.

The J gene is TRBJ1-1, the V gene TRBV6-4; no reliable D call. The germline V gene has CDR1 MRHNA and CDR2 SNTAGT. The CDR3 covers 13 residues. Trimming took off 6 bases at V and 1 base at J, with 9 bases between the two ends. The chain's CDR3 is CASSATENTEAFF. DNA for the CDR3: TGTGCCAGCAGCGCGACGGAGAACACTGAAGCTTTCTTT.

The chain uses TRBV24-1 and TRBJ2-3; tentative D call: TRBD1 (6 bases). Trimming left V 2 bases short and J 2 bases short, with 13 bases between. Germline CDR1 and CDR2: KGHDR and SFDVKD. The CDR3 consists of 16 residues. The CDR3, as DNA: TGTGCCACCAGTGATTCCCGACAGGTTCACACAGATACGCAGTATTTT. Amino acid sequence: CATSDSRQVHTDTQYF.

This rearrangement joins TRBV5-5 to TRBJ1-6, with D possibly matching TRBD1 (5 bases). The germline V and J ends were trimmed by 4 bases and 3 bases, with 14 bases remaining between them. Germline-derived CDR1 and CDR2 are SGHKS and YYEKEE (reference sequence). This CDR3 comprises 16 residues. CDR3 nucleotide sequence: TGTGCCAGCAGCCCTTTCCAGGGAAACTATAATTCACCCCTCCACTTT. Its protein is CASSPFQGNYNSPLHF.

The chain joins TRBV4-2 to TRBJ2-5, with D unclear. Trimming took off 1 base at V and 7 bases at J, with 10 bases between the two ends. The CDR3 consists of 13 residues. Germline CDR1 is LGHNA and CDR2 is YNFKEQ. The CDR3 is CASSQAFSATQYF. CDR3 bases: TGTGCCAGCAGCCAAGCCTTCTCTGCGACCCAGTACTTC.

The chain links TRBV24-1 to TRBJ2-7, with TRBD1 identical over 7 bases. V shed 4 bases, J shed 0 bases, and the junction held 5 bases outside the gene matches. CDR3 size: 15 residues. The germline V gene has CDR1 KGHDR and CDR2 SFDVKD. CDR3 sequence (DNA): TGTGCCACCAGTGACCCAGGGGGTCCCTCCTACGAGCAGTACTTC. Amino acids: CATSDPGGPSYEQYF.

The chain combines TRBV18 with TRBJ2-7; TRBD1 might be the D (6 bases). Germline-derived CDR1 and CDR2 are KGHSH and LQKENI. The CDR3 is made up of 17 amino acids. The V end lost 1 base, the J end lost 2 bases, and 18 bases lay between the germline ends. The CDR3 DNA is TGTGCCAGCTCACCACTCATTACCACAGGGTTTCCCTACGAGCAGTACTTC. This translates into CASSPLITTGFPYEQYF.

The rearrangement joins TRBV9 to TRBJ2-6; maybe TRBD2 (7 bases). CDR1 and CDR2 (germline): SGDLS, YYNGEE. V dropped 2 bases and J dropped 4 bases, with 13 bases sitting between them. The CDR3 spans 16 residues. CDR3 sequence: CASSVLQGLGANVLTF. CDR3 coding DNA: TGTGCCAGCAGCGTCCTACAGGGACTAGGGGCCAACGTCCTGACTTTC.

This clone has more than one count but fewer than ten. The chain couples TRBV4-3 to TRBJ1-6, with 8 bases that match TRBD1. Germline V gene sequence: CDR1 LGHNA, CDR2 YSLEER. This CDR3 has 16 amino acids. J gave up 8 bases and V 2 bases, and 8 bases lay outside the gene matches. CDR3 residues: CASSQLTGEFYSPLHF. CDR3 nucleotides: TGCGCCAGCAGCCAACTGACAGGGGAGTTTTATTCACCCCTCCACTTT.

The CDR3 region has the DNA TGTGCCAGCAGTTTGCTTCCAGGGGTTGTACGTTATGGCTACACCTTC. Its translation is CASSLLPGVVRYGYTF. This chain links TRBV28 with TRBJ1-2, with D possibly being TRBD1 (6 bases). Germline V gives CDR1 MDHEN, CDR2 SYDVKM. The CDR3 covers 16 residues. V dropped 3 bases and J dropped 5 bases, with 19 bases sitting between them.

The rearrangement joins TRBV5-6 to TRBJ1-1; D remains ambiguous. Germline CDR1 is SGHDT and CDR2 is YYEEEE. The CDR3 is made up of 13 amino acids. Trimming took off 0 bases at V and 11 bases at J, with 14 bases between the two ends. The CDR3 spells CASSLAGLISAFF. CDR3 nucleotides: TGTGCCAGCAGCTTGGCCGGGCTAATTTCGGCTTTCTTT.

V and J are TRBV5-1 and TRBJ2-2, with 8 bases fitting TRBD1. Germline CDR1 SGHRS, CDR2 YFSETQ. The CDR3 contains 16 residues. J was trimmed by 1 base and V by 3 bases; bases with no gene match: 5. The CDR3, as DNA: TGCGCCAGCAGCTCGGGACAGGCACAGAACACCGGGGAGCTGTTTTTT. It specifies CASSSGQAQNTGELFF.

This chain joins TRBV28 and TRBJ2-7, with 10 bases lining up with TRBD1. The CDR3 consists of 15 residues. Trimming at V came to 6 bases and at J to 5 bases, leaving 10 bases not matched to a gene. The V gene's germline CDR1 is MDHEN and CDR2 SYDVKM. In nucleotides, the CDR3 is TGTGCCAGCAGCCGGGGTGGGGACAGGGGTGACGAGCAGTACTTC. It specifies CASSRGGDRGDEQYF.

The chain combines TRBV27 with TRBJ2-1; TRBD2 matches 9 bases. Per the germline V gene, CDR1 is MNHEY and CDR2 is SMNVEV (reference sequence). The CDR3 loop spans 15 amino acids. Losses at the gene ends were 2 bases for V and 5 bases for J; bases not matched to a gene: 4. CDR3 residues: CASSLRTSVNNEQFF. CDR3 DNA sequence: TGTGCCAGCAGTTTAAGGACTAGCGTGAACAATGAGCAGTTCTTC.

The genes are TRBV7-9 and TRBJ2-7; D perhaps matches TRBD1 (6 bases). The CDR3 spans 12 residues. V lost 5 bases, J lost 4 bases, and 9 bases lay in between. The germline gives CDR1 SEHNR, CDR2 FQNEAQ (reference sequence). The CDR3 loop is CASSPTGYEQYF. Written as DNA, the CDR3 is TGTGCCAGCAGCCCAACAGGGTACGAGCAGTACTTC.

The V call is TRBV7-2, the J call TRBJ2-5; no reliable D call. This CDR3 region has 14 residues. CDR1 SGHTA and CDR2 FQGNSA come from the germline V gene. Trimming left V 5 bases short and J 1 base short, with 11 bases between. Here the CDR3 reads CASSRTAIQETQYF. The CDR3 DNA reads TGTGCCAGCAGCCGGACGGCTATCCAAGAGACCCAGTACTTC.

The chain is built from TRBV4-1 and TRBJ1-5, with D unclear. The V end lost 5 bases, the J end lost 0 bases, and 11 bases lay between the germline ends. CDR1 MGHRA and CDR2 YSYEKL come from the germline V gene. This CDR3 has 15 amino acids. The CDR3 reads CASSKGPNSNQPQHF. The CDR3 DNA reads as TGCGCCAGCAGCAAAGGACCTAATAGCAATCAGCCCCAGCATTTT.

To note about this clone: The sample carries other DNA sequences with the same CDR3. V gene TRBV28 combines with J gene TRBJ1-5, with unresolved D. Trimming took 2 bases from V and 2 from J, leaving 7 bases between them. The germline V gene encodes CDR1 MDHEN and CDR2 SYDVKM. The CDR3 has 14 amino acids. CDR3 sequence: CASSLVSGNQPQHF. The CDR3 DNA sequence: TGTGCCAGCAGTTTAGTGAGTGGCAATCAGCCCCAGCATTTT.